This TCR beta chain was captured by sequencing in a study of blood T cells in healthy people across ages. The CDR3 runs 13 residues. V gave up 7 bases and J gave up 7 bases; unmatched junction bases: 8. In germline, CDR1 is DFQATT, CDR2 SNEGSKA (reference sequence). A second roughly 6 to 11 cycle PCR used barcoded and J-beta primers. TCRdb ran MiXCR on the 5' RACE reads and lists one entry per CDR3 protein. Seen here are about a million distinct CDR3 sequences, roughly 48% observed once, and the top ten hold around an eighth. Healthy Caucasian individuals from Russia aged roughly 6 to 90 were enrolled as donors. This clonotype was detected a few times.

What was sequenced was blood. The rearrangement joins TRBV20-1 to TRBJ1-5; 9 bases match TRBD1. The TCR sequence derives from a man aged 25-45 years in good health. The CDR3 spells CSVHRGQGQPQHF. CDR3 bases: TGCAGTGTACACAGGGGGCAAGGCCAGCCCCAGCATTTT.